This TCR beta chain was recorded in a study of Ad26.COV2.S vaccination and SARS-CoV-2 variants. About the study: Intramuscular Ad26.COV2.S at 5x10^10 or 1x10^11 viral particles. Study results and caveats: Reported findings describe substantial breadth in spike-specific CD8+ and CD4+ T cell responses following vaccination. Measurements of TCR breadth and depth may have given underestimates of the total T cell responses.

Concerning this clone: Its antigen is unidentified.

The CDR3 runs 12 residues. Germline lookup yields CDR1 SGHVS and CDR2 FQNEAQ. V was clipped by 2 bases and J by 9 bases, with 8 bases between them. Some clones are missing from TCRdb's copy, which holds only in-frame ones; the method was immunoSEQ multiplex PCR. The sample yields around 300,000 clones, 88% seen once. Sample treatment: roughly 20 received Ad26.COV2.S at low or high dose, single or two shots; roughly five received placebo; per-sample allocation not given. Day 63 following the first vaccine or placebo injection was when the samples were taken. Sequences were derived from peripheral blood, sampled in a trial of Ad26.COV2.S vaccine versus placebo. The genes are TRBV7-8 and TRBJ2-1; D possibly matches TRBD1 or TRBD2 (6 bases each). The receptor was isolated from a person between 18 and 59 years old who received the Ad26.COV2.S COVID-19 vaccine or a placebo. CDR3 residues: CASSLRGVEQFF. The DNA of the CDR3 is TGTGCCAGCAGCTTAAGGGGGGTTGAGCAGTTCTTC.